A single T cell receptor beta chain is shown here with its context. Antigen: not known. V gave up 0 bases and J gave up 7 bases, with 19 bases separating them. This CDR3 is 17 amino acids long. From germline, CDR1 is ENHRY and CDR2 SYGVKD. These data originate in a study of graft-versus-host responses after intestinal transplantation. Study at large: Recipients were all induced with anti-thymocyte globulin, then given tacrolimus and steroids for roughly three years.

Study outcomes and limitations: Researchers found peak circulating GvH clone levels linked to early post-transplant HvG declines. Subjects displaying graft-donor T cell macrochimerism possessed elevated graft-versus-host to host-versus-graft clonal ratios inside allografts. Investigators detected GvH clones in recipient marrow, with some emerging earlier in ileum or blood.

Clones were read by immunoSEQ multiplex PCR, and TCRdb kept only the in-frame ones, dropping some. The sample holds roughly 99,000 clones, around 93% seen once. This chain joins TRBV10-3 and TRBJ1-3, with D perhaps matching TRBD1 (6 bases). The receptor comes from a human donor who was the organ donor for an intestinal transplant. The sample was unstimulated CD8+ T cells sorted from spleen or lymph node cells, taken before transplant. The chain's CDR3 is CAISESNRAGVDNTIYF. Written as DNA, the CDR3 is TGTGCCATCAGTGAGTCGAATCGGGCAGGGGTAGACAACACCATATATTTT.